The 14 T cell receptor beta chains given below trace back to one sample, sequenced in a study of vaccination effects on CD4 cells after COVID-19. This table comes from immunoSEQ multiplex PCR, and its TCRdb copy is limited to in-frame clones, with some not included. The table lists some 69,000 clones, around 79% of them singletons. Antigen-specific CD4+ T cell clonotypes were called by their expansion after viral peptide-pool culture in ViraFEST. Following a roughly 9-day culture, CD4+ T cells were purified. Prior SARS-CoV-2 infection was absent in the vaccine recipients, as shown by negative nucleocapsid antibodies. Which antigens these TCRs recognize remains unknown. The input for sequencing was CD4+ T cells from PBMCs cultured with HCoV-NL63 spike peptides, taken before COVID-19 vaccination. The source of these receptors is a human donor who received a COVID-19 vaccine.

The chain couples TRBV3-1 (or the pseudogene TRBV3-2) to TRBJ1-1; tentative D call: TRBD1 (6 bases). Trimming cost V 0 bases and J 5 bases, with 13 bases left between them. The CDR3 is made up of 15 amino acids. CDR1 and CDR2 (germline): LGHDT, YNNKEL (reference sequence). The CDR3 reads CASSQDAGAGTEAFF. DNA of the CDR3: TGTGCCAGCAGCCAAGATGCGGGGGCAGGAACTGAAGCTTTCTTT.

The chain employs TRBV6-5 and TRBJ2-1, with 7 bases that match TRBD2. Germline assignment: CDR1 MNHEY and CDR2 SVGAGI. This CDR3 has 15 amino acids. V trimming: 6 bases; J trimming: 8 bases; junction bases outside the gene matches: 13. The CDR3 here is CASSSSRTRADEQFF. The CDR3 DNA reads as TGTGCCAGCAGCTCAAGCCGGACTAGGGCCGATGAGCAGTTCTTC.

This clone came up once. V is TRBV5-6 and J is TRBJ1-6; 7 bases are a match to TRBD1. This CDR3 spans 15 amino acids. Trimming took 10 bases from V and 9 from J; bases not matched to a gene: 16. Germline assignment: CDR1 SGHDT and CDR2 YYEEEE. The CDR3 bases are TGTGCCTCAACCACGGATTGGACAGGTGGTTCACCCCTCCACTTT. Translating it yields CASTTDWTGGSPLHF.

The chain uses TRBV5-4 and TRBJ2-1; the D gene is possibly TRBD2 (7 bases). Germline CDR1 reads SGHNT; CDR2 reads YYREEE (reference sequence). The CDR3 length is 15 residues. Between the trimmed V and J ends, which lost 3 bases and 4 bases, there was a span of 14 bases. The CDR3 here is CASSSRGALYNEQFF. CDR3 nucleotides: TGTGCCAGCAGCTCTCGGGGGGCCCTTTACAATGAGCAGTTCTTC.

This clone showed up just once. V gene TRBV5-1 combines with J gene TRBJ1-1, with a possible D match to TRBD1 (5 bases). The CDR3 sequence is 13 residues long. CDR1 is SGHRS, CDR2 YFSETQ, per germline. The V end lost 3 bases, the J end lost 1 base, and 7 bases lay between the germline ends. CDR3 in amino acids: CASSSQGNTEAFF. The CDR3 nucleotides read TGCGCCAGCAGCTCTCAGGGGAACACTGAAGCTTTCTTT.

The CDR3 region has the DNA TGTGCCAGCAGCCTAGACAGGGGACAAGAGACCCAGTACTTC. It specifies CASSLDRGQETQYF. The chain has TRBV7-2 and TRBJ2-5; TRBD1 agrees at 8 bases. Germline CDR1 is SGHTA and CDR2 is FQGNSA. Unmatched junction bases numbered 4, after V lost 5 bases and J lost 2 bases. The CDR3 contains 14 residues.

The chain recombines TRBV5-1 with TRBJ2-1, with 7 bases fitting TRBD2. The ends lost 0 bases at V and 8 bases at J; junction bases unmatched: 8. The CDR3 is 15 amino acids. The germline V gene encodes CDR1 SGHRS and CDR2 YFSETQ. CDR3 sequence (DNA): TGCGCCAGCAGCTTGGGGCGGCCGGGGGGTGATGAGCAGTTCTTC. Its protein product is CASSLGRPGGDEQFF.

This clone was detected a few times. V usage is TRBV11-2 and J usage is TRBJ2-5, with D unclear. CDR1 is SGHAT and CDR2 is FQNNGV in the germline V gene. Trimming pared 5 bases from V and 4 bases from J, leaving 11 bases between. The CDR3 has 13 amino acids. The CDR3 here is CASSPVLRETQYF. As DNA, the CDR3 is TGTGCCAGCAGCCCCGTTTTGAGAGAGACCCAGTACTTC.

This chain joins TRBV6-6 and TRBJ2-7; D perhaps matches TRBD2 (6 bases). Germline CDR1 and CDR2: MNHNY and SVGAGI (reference sequence). CDR3 length equals 14 residues. V was trimmed by 1 base and J by 3 bases, leaving 10 bases between them. The CDR3 sequence is CASSYLGGGYEQYV. CDR3 nucleotides: TGTGCCAGCAGTTACTTGGGGGGAGGCTACGAGCAGTACGTC.

The rearrangement uses TRBV30 and TRBJ2-1; D not resolved. With 3 bases removed from V and 6 bases from J, the gap between germline ends came to 6 bases. The CDR3 runs 11 residues. Germline-derived CDR1 and CDR2 are GTSNPN and SVGIG (reference sequence). CDR3: CAWSQANEQFF. The CDR3 nucleotides read TGTGCCTGGAGCCAGGCCAATGAGCAGTTCTTC.

The chain combines TRBV5-1 with TRBJ1-3; D remains ambiguous. Per germline, CDR1 SGHRS and CDR2 YFSETQ. V lost 4 bases to trimming and J lost 2 bases, with 10 bases between them. There are 14 residues in the CDR3. CDR3: CASSPVPPGNTIYF. CDR3 nucleotides: TGCGCCAGCAGCCCAGTTCCTCCTGGAAACACCATATATTTT.

This sequence joins TRBV7-8 and TRBJ1-2, with D unresolved. The V and J ends lost 3 bases and 3 bases respectively, with 14 bases between them. The germline gives CDR1 SGHVS, CDR2 FQNEAQ. The CDR3 consists of 15 residues. The CDR3 nucleotides read TGTGCCAGCAGCTTGGACGACTTTCCTTACTATGGCTACACCTTC. Protein sequence: CASSLDDFPYYGYTF.

The J gene is TRBJ1-5, the V gene TRBV24-1; 10 bases fit TRBD1. This CDR3 has 15 residues. V shed 4 bases and J 4 bases; nucleotides not matched to a gene: 3. Germline-derived CDR1 and CDR2 are KGHDR and SFDVKD. The chain's CDR3 is CATSEAGQGNQPQHF. CDR3 nucleotides: TGTGCCACCAGTGAGGCGGGACAGGGGAATCAGCCCCAGCATTTT.

The rearrangement uses TRBV5-1 and TRBJ2-5; 7 bases align to TRBD1. Per germline, CDR1 SGHRS and CDR2 YFSETQ. This CDR3 comprises 13 residues. V was pared by 5 bases and J by 5 bases, with 6 bases of the junction left unmatched. For the CDR3, the DNA is TGCGCCAGCAGTCCGACAGGGATTGAGACCCAGTACTTC. This gives the protein CASSPTGIETQYF.